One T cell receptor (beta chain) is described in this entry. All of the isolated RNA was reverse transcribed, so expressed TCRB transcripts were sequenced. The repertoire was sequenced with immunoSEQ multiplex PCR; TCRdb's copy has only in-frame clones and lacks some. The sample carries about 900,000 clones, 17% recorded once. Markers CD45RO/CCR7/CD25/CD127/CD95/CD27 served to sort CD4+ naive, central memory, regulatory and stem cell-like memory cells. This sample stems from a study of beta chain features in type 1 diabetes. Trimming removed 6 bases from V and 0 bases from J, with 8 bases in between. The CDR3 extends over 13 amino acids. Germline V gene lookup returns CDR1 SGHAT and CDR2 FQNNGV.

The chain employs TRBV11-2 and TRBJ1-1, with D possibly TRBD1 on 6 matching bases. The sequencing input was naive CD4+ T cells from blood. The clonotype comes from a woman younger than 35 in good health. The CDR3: CASSRTVNTEAFF. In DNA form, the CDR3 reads TGTGCCAGCAGTAGGACAGTGAACACTGAAGCTTTCTTT.